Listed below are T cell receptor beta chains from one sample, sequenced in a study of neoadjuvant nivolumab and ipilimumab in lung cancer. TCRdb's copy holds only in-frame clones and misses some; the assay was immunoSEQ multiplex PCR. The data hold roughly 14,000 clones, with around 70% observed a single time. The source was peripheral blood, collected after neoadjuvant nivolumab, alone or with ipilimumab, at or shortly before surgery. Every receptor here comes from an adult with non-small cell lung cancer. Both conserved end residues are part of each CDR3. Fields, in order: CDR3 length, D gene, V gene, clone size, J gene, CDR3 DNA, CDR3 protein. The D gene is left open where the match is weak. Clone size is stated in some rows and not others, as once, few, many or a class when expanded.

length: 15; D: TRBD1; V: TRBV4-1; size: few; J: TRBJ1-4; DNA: TGCGCCAGCAGTCGAGAAGGACAGGTTAATGAAAAACTGTTTTTT; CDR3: CASSREGQVNEKLFF
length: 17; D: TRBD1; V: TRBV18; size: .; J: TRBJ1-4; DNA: TGTGCCAGCTCACCCCGCCTAAAGACAGGGACTAATGAAAAACTGTTTTTT; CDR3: CASSPRLKTGTNEKLFF
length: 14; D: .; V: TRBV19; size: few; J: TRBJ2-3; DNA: TGTGCCTCCCGGGGTTGGGGGTTGACAGATACGCAGTATTTT; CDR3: CASRGWGLTDTQYF
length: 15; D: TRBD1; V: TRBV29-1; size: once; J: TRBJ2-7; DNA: TGCAGCGTTACAACCCGGGACAGGCCCCGCTACGAGCAGTACTTC; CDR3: CSVTTRDRPRYEQYF
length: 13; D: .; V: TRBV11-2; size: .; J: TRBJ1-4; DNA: TGTGCCAGCAGCTCAGATCCCGGGGAAAAACTGTTTTTT; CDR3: CASSSDPGEKLFF
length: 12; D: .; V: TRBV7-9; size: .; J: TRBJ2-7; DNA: TGTGCCAGCAGCGTACAGGGTGGCGAGCAGTACTTC; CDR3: CASSVQGGEQYF
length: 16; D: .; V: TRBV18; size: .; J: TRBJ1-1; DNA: TGTGCCAGCTCCCTCACTGTCAGGGGAGAGGATACTGAAGCTTTCTTT; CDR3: CASSLTVRGEDTEAFF
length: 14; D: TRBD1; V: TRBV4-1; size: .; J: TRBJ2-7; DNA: TGCGCCAGCAGCCCTACAGGGGGCCAAGACGAGCAGTACTTC; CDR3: CASSPTGGQDEQYF
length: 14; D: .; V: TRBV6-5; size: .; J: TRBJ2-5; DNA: TGTGCCAGCAGTCGACAACAGGTGCAAGAGACCCAGTACTTC; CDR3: CASSRQQVQETQYF
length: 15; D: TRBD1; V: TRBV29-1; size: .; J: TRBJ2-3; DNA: TGCAGCGTCGAAGGGACAGGGAATGAGGCAGATACGCAGTATTTT; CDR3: CSVEGTGNEADTQYF
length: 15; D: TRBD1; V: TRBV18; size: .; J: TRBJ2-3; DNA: TGTGCCAGCTCACTCGGAGACAGGGGGATAGATACGCAGTATTTT; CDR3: CASSLGDRGIDTQYF
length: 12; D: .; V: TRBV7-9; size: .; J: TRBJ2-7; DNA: TGTGCCAGCAGCTTGACAGTTTACGAGCAGTACTTC; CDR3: CASSLTVYEQYF
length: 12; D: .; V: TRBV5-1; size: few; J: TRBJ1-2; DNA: TGCGCCAGCAGCTTGGATGCGGATGGCTACACCTTC; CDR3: CASSLDADGYTF
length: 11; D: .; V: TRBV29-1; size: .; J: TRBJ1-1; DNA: TGCAGCGTTGTTAGGCTGACTGAAGCTTTCTTT; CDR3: CSVVRLTEAFF
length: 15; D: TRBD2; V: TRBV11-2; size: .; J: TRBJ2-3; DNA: TGTGCCAGCAGCCCGTGGACTAGCAGCACAGATACGCAGTATTTT; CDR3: CASSPWTSSTDTQYF
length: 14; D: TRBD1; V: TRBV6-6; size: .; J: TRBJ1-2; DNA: TGTGCCAGCAGTTACGCAGGGACAGACTATGGCTACACCTTC; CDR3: CASSYAGTDYGYTF
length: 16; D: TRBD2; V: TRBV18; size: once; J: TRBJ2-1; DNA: TGTGCCAGCTCACCGAGTAGGAGCGGGAGTAAGGATGAGCAGTTCTTC; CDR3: CASSPSRSGSKDEQFF
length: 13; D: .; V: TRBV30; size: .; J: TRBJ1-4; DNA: TGTGCCTGGAGTCAGGGCGCCAGTGAAAAACTGTTTTTT; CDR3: CAWSQGASEKLFF
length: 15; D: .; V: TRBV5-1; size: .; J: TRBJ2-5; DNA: TGCGCCAGCAGCTCGACGGGCAGCCCCCAAGAGACCCAGTACTTC; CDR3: CASSSTGSPQETQYF
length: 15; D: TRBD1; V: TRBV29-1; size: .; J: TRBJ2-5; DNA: TGCAGCGTTGAAACTAGCCAGGGGGCTTTGGAGACCCAGTACTTC; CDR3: CSVETSQGALETQYF
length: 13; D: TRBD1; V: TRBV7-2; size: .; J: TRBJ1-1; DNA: TGTGCCAGCAGCTTAGCACAGGGGGCTGAAGCTTTCTTT; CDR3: CASSLAQGAEAFF
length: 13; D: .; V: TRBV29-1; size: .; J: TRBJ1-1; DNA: TGCAGCGTTGAAACCGTACCGAACACTGAAGCTTTCTTT; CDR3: CSVETVPNTEAFF
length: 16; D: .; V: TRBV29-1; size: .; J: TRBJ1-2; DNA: TGCAGCGTTGAAGGGGAGGGGGGAATGTTTGACTATGGCTACACCTTC; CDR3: CSVEGEGGMFDYGYTF
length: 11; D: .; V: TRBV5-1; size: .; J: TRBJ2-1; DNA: TGCGCCAGCAGCTCCTACAATGAGCAGTTCTTC; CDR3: CASSSYNEQFF
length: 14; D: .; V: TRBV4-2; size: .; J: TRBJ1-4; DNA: TGTGCCAGCAGCCAAGATCGGTCTGCCGAAAAACTGTTTTTT; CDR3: CASSQDRSAEKLFF
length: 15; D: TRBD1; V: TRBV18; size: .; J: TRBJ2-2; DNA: TGTGCCAGCTCCCCCAGGGGGCAGGCCACCGGGGAGCTGTTTTTT; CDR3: CASSPRGQATGELFF
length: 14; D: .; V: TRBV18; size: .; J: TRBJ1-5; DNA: TGTGCCAGCTCACCCCGGGTCGGCAATCAGCCCCAGCATTTT; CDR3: CASSPRVGNQPQHF
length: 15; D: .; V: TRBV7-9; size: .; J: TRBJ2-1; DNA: TGTGCCAGCAGCATGGGAACCGGGACGCGTCGAAAGCAGTTCTTC; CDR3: CASSMGTGTRRKQFF
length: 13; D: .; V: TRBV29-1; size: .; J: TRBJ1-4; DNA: TGCAGCGTTGGGGAGGGGGATAATGAAAAACTGTTTTTT; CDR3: CSVGEGDNEKLFF
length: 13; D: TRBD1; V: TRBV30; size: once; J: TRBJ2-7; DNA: TGTGCCTGGTTAGGACAGGACAGGTACGAGCAGTACTTC; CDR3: CAWLGQDRYEQYF
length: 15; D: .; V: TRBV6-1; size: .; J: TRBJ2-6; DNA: TGTGCCAGCAGTGAGACTAGCTCTGGGGCCAACGTCCTGACTTTC; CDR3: CASSETSSGANVLTF
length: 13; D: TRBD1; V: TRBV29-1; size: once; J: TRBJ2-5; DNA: TGCAGCGTTGAGCGGACAGGGATGGAGACCCAGTACTTC; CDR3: CSVERTGMETQYF
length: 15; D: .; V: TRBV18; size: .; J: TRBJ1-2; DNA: TGTGCCAGCTCACTGTCACAGGAGGCATACTATGGCTACACCTTC; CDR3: CASSLSQEAYYGYTF
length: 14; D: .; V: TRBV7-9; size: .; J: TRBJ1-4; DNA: TGTGCCAGCAGCTTGGGGGGGAACGCCGGAAAACTGTTTTTT; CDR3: CASSLGGNAGKLFF
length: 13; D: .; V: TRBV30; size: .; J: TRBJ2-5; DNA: TGTGCCTGGAGTGTAAGTGGCGTCGAGACCCAGTACTTC; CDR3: CAWSVSGVETQYF
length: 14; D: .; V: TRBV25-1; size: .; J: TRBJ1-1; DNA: TGTGCCAGCAGTGAATATCTGACGGGGACTGAAGCTTTCTTT; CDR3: CASSEYLTGTEAFF
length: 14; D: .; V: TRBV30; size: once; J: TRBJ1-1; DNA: TGTGCCTGGACCCGCGACAGGTCTGACACTGAAGCTTTCTTT; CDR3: CAWTRDRSDTEAFF
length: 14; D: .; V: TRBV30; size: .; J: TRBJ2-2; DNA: TGTGCCTGGAGGTGGAGGTGGGACACCGGGGAGCTGTTTTTT; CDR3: CAWRWRWDTGELFF
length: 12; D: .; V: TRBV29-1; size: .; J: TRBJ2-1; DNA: TGCAGCGCGGGCCCGAAATTCGATGAGCAGTTCTTC; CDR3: CSAGPKFDEQFF
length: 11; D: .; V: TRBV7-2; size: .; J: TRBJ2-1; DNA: TGTGCCAGCAGCCAATGGGATGAGCAGTTCTTC; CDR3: CASSQWDEQFF
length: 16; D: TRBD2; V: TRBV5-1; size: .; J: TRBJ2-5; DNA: TGCGCCAGCAGCCCTAACGTGGGACTAGCCGGGGAGACCCAGTACTTC; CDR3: CASSPNVGLAGETQYF
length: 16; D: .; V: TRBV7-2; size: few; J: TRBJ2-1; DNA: TGTGCCAGCAGCTTAGGTTCGGGGACGGGTAACAATGAGCAGTTCTTC; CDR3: CASSLGSGTGNNEQFF
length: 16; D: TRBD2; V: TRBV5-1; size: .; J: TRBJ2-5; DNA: TGCGCCAGCAGCTTGGAAAGACTAGCGGGAAAAGAGACCCAGTACTTC; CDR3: CASSLERLAGKETQYF
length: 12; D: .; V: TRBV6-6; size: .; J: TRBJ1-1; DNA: TGTGCCAGCAGTCGTCCTCGGAATGAAGCTTTCTTT; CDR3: CASSRPRNEAFF
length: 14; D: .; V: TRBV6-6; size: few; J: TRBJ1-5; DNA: TGTGCCAGCAGTTACGGGGACATCAATCAGCCCCAGCATTTT; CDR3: CASSYGDINQPQHF
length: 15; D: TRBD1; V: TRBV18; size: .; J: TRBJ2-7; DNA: TGTGCCAGCTCACCACCTCGAGGGGGCGATTCCGAGCAGTACTTC; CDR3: CASSPPRGGDSEQYF
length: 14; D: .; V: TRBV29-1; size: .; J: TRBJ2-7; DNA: TGCAGCGTTGATAGTCCATATGGCTCCTACGAGCAGTACTTC; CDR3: CSVDSPYGSYEQYF
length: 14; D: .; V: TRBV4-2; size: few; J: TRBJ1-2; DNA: TGTGCCAGCAGCCAGGAACAGGGTCCCTATGGCTACACCTTC; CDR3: CASSQEQGPYGYTF
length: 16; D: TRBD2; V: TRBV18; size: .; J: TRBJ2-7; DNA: TGTGCCAGCTCACCCGGCGACCTAGCGGGACAGCGGGAGCAGTACTTC; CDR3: CASSPGDLAGQREQYF
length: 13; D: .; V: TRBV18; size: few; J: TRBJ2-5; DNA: TGTGCCAGCTCACCTGGTGCCCAGGAGACCCAGTACTTC; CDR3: CASSPGAQETQYF
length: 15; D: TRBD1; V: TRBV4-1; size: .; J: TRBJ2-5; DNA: TGCGCCAGCAGCCAAGAGGAAGGGACAGAAGAGACCCAGTACTTC; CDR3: CASSQEEGTEETQYF
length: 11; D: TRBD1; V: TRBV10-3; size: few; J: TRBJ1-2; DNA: TGTGCCAGCCTGGGACAGGGTGGCTACACCTTC; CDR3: CASLGQGGYTF
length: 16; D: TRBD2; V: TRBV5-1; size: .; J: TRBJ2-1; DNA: TGCGCCAGCAGCCCAGGACTAGCGGGAGGGCCAAGTGAGCAGTTCTTC; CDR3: CASSPGLAGGPSEQFF